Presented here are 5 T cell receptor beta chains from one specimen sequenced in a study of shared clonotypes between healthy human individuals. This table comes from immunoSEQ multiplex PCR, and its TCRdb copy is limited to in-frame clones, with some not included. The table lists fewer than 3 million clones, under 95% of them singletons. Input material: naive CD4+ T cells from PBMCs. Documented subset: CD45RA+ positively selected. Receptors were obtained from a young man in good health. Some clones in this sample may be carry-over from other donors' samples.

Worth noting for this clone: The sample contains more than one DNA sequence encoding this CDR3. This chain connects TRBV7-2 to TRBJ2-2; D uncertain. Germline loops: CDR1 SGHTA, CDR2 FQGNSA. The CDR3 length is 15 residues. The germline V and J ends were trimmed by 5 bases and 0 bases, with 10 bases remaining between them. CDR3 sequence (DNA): TGTGCCAGCAGCCTCTCAAGGGCGAACACCGGGGAGCTGTTTTTT. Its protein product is CASSLSRANTGELFF.

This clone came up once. CDR3 in DNA: TGTGCCAGCTCGAAGGAGGGAGATGGCTACACCTTC. Its translation: CASSKEGDGYTF. This sequence joins TRBV27 and TRBJ1-2; no firm D call. Deletions cut 8 bases from V and 6 bases from J, with 13 bases between. CDR1 and CDR2 (germline): MNHEY, SMNVEV (reference sequence). This CDR3 comprises 12 residues.

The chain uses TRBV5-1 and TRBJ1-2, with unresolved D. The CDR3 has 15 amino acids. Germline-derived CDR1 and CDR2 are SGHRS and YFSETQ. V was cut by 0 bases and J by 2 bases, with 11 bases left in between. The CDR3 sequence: CASSLDPGKNYGYTF. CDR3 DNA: TGCGCCAGCAGCTTGGACCCCGGTAAGAACTATGGCTACACCTTC. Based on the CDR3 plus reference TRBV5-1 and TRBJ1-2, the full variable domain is KAGVTQTPRYLIKTRGQQVTLSCSPISGHRSVSWYQQTPGQGLQFLFEYFSETQRNKGNFPGRFSGRQFSNSRSEMNVSTLELGDSALYLCASSLDPGKNYGYTFGSGTRLTVV.

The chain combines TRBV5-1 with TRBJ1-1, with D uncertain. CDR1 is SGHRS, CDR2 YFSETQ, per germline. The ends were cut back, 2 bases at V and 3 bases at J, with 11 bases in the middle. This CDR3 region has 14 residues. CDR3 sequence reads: CASSFGVLDTEAFF. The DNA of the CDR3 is TGCGCCAGCAGCTTTGGGGTACTGGACACTGAAGCTTTCTTT.

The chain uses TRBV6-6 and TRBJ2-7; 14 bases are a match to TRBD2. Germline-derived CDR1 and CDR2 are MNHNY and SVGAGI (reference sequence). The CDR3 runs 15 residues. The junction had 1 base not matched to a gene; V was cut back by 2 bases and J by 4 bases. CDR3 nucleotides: TGTGCCAGCAGTTACCGACTAGCGGGAGGGTACGAGCAGTACTTC. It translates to CASSYRLAGGYEQYF.